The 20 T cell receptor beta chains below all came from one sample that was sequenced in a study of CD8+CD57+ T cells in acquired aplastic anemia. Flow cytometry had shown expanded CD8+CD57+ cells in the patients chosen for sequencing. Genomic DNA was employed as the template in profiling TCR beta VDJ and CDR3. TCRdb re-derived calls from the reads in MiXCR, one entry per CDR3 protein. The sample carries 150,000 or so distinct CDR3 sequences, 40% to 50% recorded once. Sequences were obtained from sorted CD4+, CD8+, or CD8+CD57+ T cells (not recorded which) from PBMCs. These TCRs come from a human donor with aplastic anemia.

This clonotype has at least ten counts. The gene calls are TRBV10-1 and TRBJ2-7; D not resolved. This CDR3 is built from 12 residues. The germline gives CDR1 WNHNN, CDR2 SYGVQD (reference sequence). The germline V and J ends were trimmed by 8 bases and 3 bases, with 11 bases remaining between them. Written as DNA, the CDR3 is TGCGCCAGCCCCAGGCCTTTCTACGAGCAGTACTTC. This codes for CASPRPFYEQYF.

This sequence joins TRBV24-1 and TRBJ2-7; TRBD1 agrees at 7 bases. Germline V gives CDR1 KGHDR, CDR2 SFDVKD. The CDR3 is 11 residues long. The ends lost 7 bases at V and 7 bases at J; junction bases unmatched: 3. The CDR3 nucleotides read TGTGCCACCAGAGGGGGCCGGGAGCAGTACTTC. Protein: CATRGGREQYF.

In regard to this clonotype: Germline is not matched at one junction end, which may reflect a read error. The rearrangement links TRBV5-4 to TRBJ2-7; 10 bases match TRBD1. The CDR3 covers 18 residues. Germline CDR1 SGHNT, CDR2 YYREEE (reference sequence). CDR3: CASSSWGTGALKSYGQYF. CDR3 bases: TGTGCCAGCAGCTCGTGGGGGACAGGGGCCCTTAAGTCCTACGGGCAGTACTTC. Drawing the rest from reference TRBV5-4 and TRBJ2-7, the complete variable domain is ETGVTQSPTHLIKTRGQQVTLRCSSQSGHNTVSWYQQALGQGPQFIFQYYREEENGRGNFPPRFSGLQFPNYSSELNVNALELDDSALYLCASSSWGTGALKSYGQYFGPGTRLTVT.

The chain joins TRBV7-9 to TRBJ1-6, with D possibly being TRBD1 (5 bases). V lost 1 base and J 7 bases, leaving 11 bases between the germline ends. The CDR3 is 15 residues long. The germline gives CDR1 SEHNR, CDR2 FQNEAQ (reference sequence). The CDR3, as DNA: TGTGCCAGCAGCTTAGGGGGGTCTTGGAATTCACCCCTCCACTTT. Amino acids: CASSLGGSWNSPLHF.

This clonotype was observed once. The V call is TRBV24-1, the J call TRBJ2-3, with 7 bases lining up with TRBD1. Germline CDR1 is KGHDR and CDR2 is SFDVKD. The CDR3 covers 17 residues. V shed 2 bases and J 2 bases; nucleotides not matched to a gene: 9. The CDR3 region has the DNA TGTGCCACCAGTGATTCCAGCAGGGGGATAGCCACAGATACGCAGTATTTT. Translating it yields CATSDSSRGIATDTQYF.

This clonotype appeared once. In nucleotides, the CDR3 is TGCGCCAGCAGCTACTGGAGGACAGGGGGCCCAGATACGCAGTATTTT. This gives the protein CASSYWRTGGPDTQYF. This rearrangement joins TRBV5-1 to TRBJ2-3; the match to TRBD1 covers 11 bases. The length of the CDR3 is 16 residues. CDR1 is SGHRS and CDR2 is YFSETQ in the germline V gene. Trimming took 3 bases from V and 4 from J; bases not matched to a gene: 7.

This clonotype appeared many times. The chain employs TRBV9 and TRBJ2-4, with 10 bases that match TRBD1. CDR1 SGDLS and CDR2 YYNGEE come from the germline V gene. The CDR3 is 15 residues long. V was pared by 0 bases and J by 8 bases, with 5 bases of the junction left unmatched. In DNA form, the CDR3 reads TGTGCCAGCAGCGTAGCACTCGGGACAGGGGACATTCAGTACTTC. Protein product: CASSVALGTGDIQYF.

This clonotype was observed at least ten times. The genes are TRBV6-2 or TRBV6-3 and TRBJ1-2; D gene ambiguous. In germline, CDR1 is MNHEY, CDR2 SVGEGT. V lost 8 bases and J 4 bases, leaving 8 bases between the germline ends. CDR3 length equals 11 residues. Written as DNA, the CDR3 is TGTGCCAGCCATGGTGCCTATGGCTACACCTTC. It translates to CASHGAYGYTF.

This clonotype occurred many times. CDR3 coding DNA: TGTGCCAGCAGCTCCTACGCCACGAACACCGGGGAGCTGTTTTTT. Its translation: CASSSYATNTGELFF. V gene TRBV7-2 combines with J gene TRBJ2-2, with D uncertain. The CDR3 totals 15 residues. V lost 4 bases and J lost 0, with 9 bases in between. From germline, CDR1 is SGHTA and CDR2 FQGNSA.

The CDR3 DNA follows: TGTGCCAGTAGTGAGACAGGGGCTAACTATGGCTACACCTTC. Translated, it gives CASSETGANYGYTF. The chain couples TRBV19 to TRBJ1-2; 8 nucleotides agree with TRBD1. CDR1 LNHDA and CDR2 SQIVND come from the germline V gene (reference sequence). With V trimmed by 5 bases and J by 0 bases, 2 bases remained unmatched. The CDR3 has 14 residues.

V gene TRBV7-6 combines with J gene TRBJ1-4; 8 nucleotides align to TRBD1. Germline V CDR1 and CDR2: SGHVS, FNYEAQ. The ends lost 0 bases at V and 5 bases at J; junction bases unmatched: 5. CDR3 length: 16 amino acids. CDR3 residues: CASSLALTGVNEKLFF. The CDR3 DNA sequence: TGTGCCAGCAGCTTAGCCCTGACAGGGGTAAATGAAAAACTGTTTTTT.

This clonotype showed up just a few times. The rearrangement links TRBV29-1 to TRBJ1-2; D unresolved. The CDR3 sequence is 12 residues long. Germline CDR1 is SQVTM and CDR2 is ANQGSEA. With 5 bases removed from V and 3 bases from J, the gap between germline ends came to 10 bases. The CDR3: CSVKDPDYGYTF. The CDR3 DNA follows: TGCAGCGTTAAGGATCCGGACTATGGCTACACCTTC. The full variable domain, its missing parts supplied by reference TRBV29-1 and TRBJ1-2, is SAVISQKPSRDICQRGTSLTIQCQVDSQVTMMFWYRQQPGQSLTLIATANQGSEATYESGFVIDKFPISRPNLTFSTLTVSNMSPEDSSIYLCSVKDPDYGYTFGSGTRLTVV.

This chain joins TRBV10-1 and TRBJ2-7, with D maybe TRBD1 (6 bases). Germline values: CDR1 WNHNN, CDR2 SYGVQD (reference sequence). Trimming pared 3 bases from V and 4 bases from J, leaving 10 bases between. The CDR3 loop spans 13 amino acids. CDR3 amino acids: CASSEGTLYEQYF. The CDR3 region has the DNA TGCGCCAGCAGTGAAGGGACACTTTACGAGCAGTACTTC.

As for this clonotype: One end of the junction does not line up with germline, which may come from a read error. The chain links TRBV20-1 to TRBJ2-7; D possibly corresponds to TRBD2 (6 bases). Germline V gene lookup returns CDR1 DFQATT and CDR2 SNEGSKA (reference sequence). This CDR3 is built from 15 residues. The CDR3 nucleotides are TGCAGTGCTAGACTTCTAGCGCTACCCTCCTACGAACAGTACTTC. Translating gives CSARLLALPSYEQYF.

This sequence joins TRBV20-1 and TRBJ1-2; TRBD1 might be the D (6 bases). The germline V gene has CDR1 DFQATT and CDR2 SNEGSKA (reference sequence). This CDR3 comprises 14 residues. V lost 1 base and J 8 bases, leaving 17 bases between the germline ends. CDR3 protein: CSARAGQGTQGYTF. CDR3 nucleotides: TGCAGTGCTAGAGCCGGTCAGGGGACACAGGGCTACACCTTC.

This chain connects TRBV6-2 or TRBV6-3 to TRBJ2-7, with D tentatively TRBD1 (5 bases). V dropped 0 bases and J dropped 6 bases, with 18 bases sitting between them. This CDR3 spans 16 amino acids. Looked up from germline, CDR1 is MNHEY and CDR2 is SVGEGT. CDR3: CASSYSTGRVLLEQYF. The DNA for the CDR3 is TGTGCCAGCAGTTACTCGACGGGCAGGGTTCTCCTCGAGCAGTACTTC.

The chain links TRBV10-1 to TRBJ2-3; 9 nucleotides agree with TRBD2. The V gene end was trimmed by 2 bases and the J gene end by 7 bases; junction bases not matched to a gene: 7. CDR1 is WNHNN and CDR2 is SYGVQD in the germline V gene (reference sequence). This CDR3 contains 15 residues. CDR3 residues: CASSEMASGVNTQYF. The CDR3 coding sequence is TGCGCCAGCAGTGAGATGGCTAGCGGGGTTAATACGCAGTATTTT.

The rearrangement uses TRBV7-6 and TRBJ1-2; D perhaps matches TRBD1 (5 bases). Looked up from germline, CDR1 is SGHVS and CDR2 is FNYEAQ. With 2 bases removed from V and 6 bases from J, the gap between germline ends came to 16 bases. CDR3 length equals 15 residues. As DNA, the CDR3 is TGTGCCAGCAGCTTAACTCAAGGGGTTCTCGATGGCTACACCTTC. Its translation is CASSLTQGVLDGYTF. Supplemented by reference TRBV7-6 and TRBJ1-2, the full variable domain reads GAGVSQSPRYKVTKRGQDVALRCDPISGHVSLYWYRQALGQGPEFLTYFNYEAQQDKSGLPNDRFSAERPEGSISTLTIQRTEQRDSAMYRCASSLTQGVLDGYTFGSGTRLTVV.

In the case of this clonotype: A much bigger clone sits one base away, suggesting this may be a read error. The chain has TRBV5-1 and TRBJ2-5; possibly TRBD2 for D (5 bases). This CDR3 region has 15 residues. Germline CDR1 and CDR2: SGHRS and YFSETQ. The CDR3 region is CASSLELGIGETQHF. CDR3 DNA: TGCGCCAGCAGCTTGGAACTCGGGATCGGGGAGACCCAGCACTTC. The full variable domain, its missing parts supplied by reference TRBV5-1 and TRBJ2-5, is KAGVTQTPRYLIKTRGQQVTLSCSPISGHRSVSWYQQTPGQGLQFLFEYFSETQRNKGNFPGRFSGRQFSNSRSEMNVSTLELGDSALYLCASSLELGIGETQHFGPGTRLLVL.

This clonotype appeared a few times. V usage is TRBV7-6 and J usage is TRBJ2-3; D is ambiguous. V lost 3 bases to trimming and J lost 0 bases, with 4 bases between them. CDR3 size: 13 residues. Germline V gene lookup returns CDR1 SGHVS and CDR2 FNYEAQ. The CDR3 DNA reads TGTGCCAGCAGCTTTGGTAGCACAGATACGCAGTATTTT. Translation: CASSFGSTDTQYF.